Listed here are 6 T cell receptor beta chains from one sample, sequenced in a study of T-cell reconstitution after alpha-beta-depleted transplantation in children. This sample's TCRbeta library carried unique molecular identifier barcodes. TCRdb fed the PCR reads into MiXCR, producing one record per CDR3 protein. The table has around 250,000 distinct CDR3 sequences, roughly 24% seen once; the top ten hold more than 2%. The sequencing used PBMCs, collected before TCRalphabeta/CD19-depleted stem cell transplant. These receptors were collected from a girl aged 2-10 years with Fanconi anemia, due to receive a stem cell transplant.

This chain uses TRBV28 with TRBJ2-7, with TRBD2 matching 9 bases. The germline V gene has CDR1 MDHEN and CDR2 SYDVKM. This CDR3 has 15 residues. Losses at the gene ends were 7 bases for V and 4 bases for J; bases not matched to a gene: 11. DNA for the CDR3: TGTGCCAGCAACTCACCGGGACTAGCAATATACGAGCAGTACTTC. As protein: CASNSPGLAIYEQYF.

The V gene is TRBV29-1, the J gene TRBJ2-5, with 8 bases fitting TRBD1. Looked up from germline, CDR1 is SQVTM and CDR2 is ANQGSEA. The J segment lost 5 bases and the V segment lost 6 bases, leaving 2 bases of the junction unmatched. CDR3 length: 11 residues. CDR3 nucleotide sequence: TGCAGCGTGGACAGGGTGGAGACCCAGTACTTC. Its protein is CSVDRVETQYF. The variable domain in full, with the rest retrieved from reference TRBV29-1 and TRBJ2-5, is SAVISQKPSRDICQRGTSLTIQCQVDSQVTMMFWYRQQPGQSLTLIATANQGSEATYESGFVIDKFPISRPNLTFSTLTVSNMSPEDSSIYLCSVDRVETQYFGPGTRLLVL.

The chain combines TRBV24-1 with TRBJ1-4, with 10 bases lining up with TRBD1. Germline CDR1 KGHDR, CDR2 SFDVKD. V was clipped by 3 bases and J by 8 bases; unmatched bases: 5. This CDR3 has 15 amino acids. The DNA of the CDR3 is TGTGCCACCAGTGATCCCGGGACAGGGGCGGAAAAACTGTTTTTT. Protein product: CATSDPGTGAEKLFF.

The chain joins TRBV29-1 to TRBJ2-7, with D perhaps matching TRBD2 (6 bases). The CDR3 extends over 16 amino acids. The V gene lost 3 bases and the J gene lost 2 bases, with 20 bases spanning the gap. Germline CDR1 SQVTM, CDR2 ANQGSEA. This CDR3 is CSVDVVVGGGTYEQYF. The CDR3 DNA reads as TGCAGCGTTGACGTGGTGGTGGGGGGAGGCACCTACGAGCAGTACTTC.

This clonotype has only a few counts. The chain has TRBV7-9 and TRBJ2-7, with 8 bases fitting TRBD1. From germline, CDR1 is SEHNR and CDR2 FQNEAQ (reference sequence). The CDR3 is made up of 13 amino acids. V trimming: 3 bases; J trimming: 5 bases; junction bases outside the gene matches: 3. For the CDR3, the DNA is TGTGCCAGCAGCTTTCCAGGGGGCCACGAGCAGTACTTC. Protein sequence: CASSFPGGHEQYF.

This clonotype occurred many times. This chain joins TRBV6-1 and TRBJ2-7; D ambiguous. Trimming stripped 2 bases from V and 2 bases from J, with 7 bases between. The CDR3 contains 13 residues. The germline V gene encodes CDR1 MNHNS and CDR2 SASEGT. The CDR3 nucleotides read TGTGCCAGCAGTGAATATATTGCCTACGAGCAGTACTTC. Amino acid sequence: CASSEYIAYEQYF.